These T cell receptor beta chains were read from a single sample in a study of T cell responses to AZD1222 COVID-19 vaccine. Sequenced by immunoSEQ multiplex PCR; TCRdb stores in-frame clones only, minus some. The table lists 45,000 to 55,000 clones, about 88% of them singletons, with roughly 10% in the top ten. The specimen comprised peripheral blood, sampled on day 0 of AZD1222 vaccination. All receptors come from an adult in good health. Both conserved end residues are part of each CDR3. A D gene is named only where the DNA matches it firmly. Size is stated for part of the rows, as once, few or many counts, or as a class when the clone is expanded.

j_call clone_size d_call v_call cdr3_nt cdr3_aa
TRBJ2-7 NA TRBD2 TRBV9 TGTGCCAGCAGCCTCGGACTAGCGGGAGTCGAGCAGTACTTC CASSLGLAGVEQYF
TRBJ1-5 NA NA TRBV4-2 TGTGCCAGCAGCCAAGCCCCGACGGGAAGCAATCAGCCCCAGCATTTT CASSQAPTGSNQPQHF
TRBJ2-7 NA NA TRBV27 TGTGCCAGCAGTTCGACTCAATTGGCCTACGAGCAGTACTTC CASSSTQLAYEQYF
TRBJ1-1 NA NA TRBV9 TGTGCCAGCAGCGTAGGACAGCAAACAGAAGCTTTCTTT CASSVGQQTEAFF
TRBJ1-5 NA NA TRBV18 TGTGCCAGCTCACCGGAATATAGCAATCAGCCCCAGCATTTT CASSPEYSNQPQHF
TRBJ2-3 NA NA TRBV10-3 TGTGCCATCACAGGGTCGAGCACAGATACGCAGTATTTT CAITGSSTDTQYF
TRBJ1-2 NA TRBD1 TRBV30 TGTGCCTGGACCCAGGTGAACCGGGACAGGGCCTCTCGCTACACCTTC CAWTQVNRDRASRYTF
TRBJ1-5 NA TRBD1 TRBV19 TGTGCCAGTAGTACCCGACAGGGTGAGACGTACGGTCAGCCCCAGCATTTT CASSTRQGETYGQPQHF
TRBJ1-4 NA NA TRBV5-1 TGCGCCAGCAGCTTAGGAACCGTGGATGAAAAACTGTTTTTT CASSLGTVDEKLFF
TRBJ1-5 medium-sized TRBD1 TRBV7-8 TGTGCCAGCAGCGAATTAACCGGGACAGTTAGCAATCAGCCCCAGCATTTT CASSELTGTVSNQPQHF
TRBJ1-1 NA NA TRBV6-6 TGTGCCAGCAGTCGATCTCTCTCAGGGGAGATGGTGTACACTGAAGCTTTCTTT CASSRSLSGEMVYTEAFF
TRBJ2-7 few TRBD1 TRBV4-3 TGCGCCAGCAGCCAAGAATTGACAGGGGCGTCCTACGAGCAGTACTTC CASSQELTGASYEQYF
TRBJ1-5 once NA TRBV6-5 TGTGCCAGCAGAGACAATCAGCCCCAGCATTTT CASRDNQPQHF
TRBJ2-5 NA NA TRBV7-2 TGTGCCAGCAGCTTAGGGGGACGCCGGGAGACCCAGTACTTC CASSLGGRRETQYF
TRBJ1-1 NA NA TRBV18 TGTGCCAGCTCATCGAGCAAACAGGGGAACACTGAAGCTTTCTTT CASSSSKQGNTEAFF
TRBJ2-5 NA TRBD2 TRBV24-1 TGTGCCACCATTCGCACTCCCCAGCGGGGCCAAGAGACCCAGTACTTC CATIRTPQRGQETQYF
TRBJ2-1 NA NA TRBV4-1 TGCGCCAGCAGCCATCCACAGGGAGGGTCCTACAATGAGCAGTTCTTC CASSHPQGGSYNEQFF
TRBJ2-3 NA NA TRBV19 TGTGCCAGTAGTGGAGGGGTTCCAGATACGCAGTATTTT CASSGGVPDTQYF
TRBJ1-5 few NA TRBV27 TGTGCCAGCAGTTTATTCAGGGGCAATCAGCCCCAGCATTTT CASSLFRGNQPQHF
TRBJ2-5 NA NA TRBV6-5 TGTGCCAGCAGTTACGATGGACAGCCGAAAGCGGCCCAGTACTTC CASSYDGQPKAAQYF
TRBJ2-2 NA NA TRBV2 TGTGCCAGCAGTCTCACCTTAAGACAGACCGGGGAGCTGTTTTTT CASSLTLRQTGELFF
TRBJ2-3 NA NA TRBV19 TGTGCCAGTAGTAAAGGACTTGACACAGATACGCAGTATTTT CASSKGLDTDTQYF
TRBJ1-2 NA NA TRBV6-5 TGTGCCAGCAGTACCCCGGCGGGGGGTGGCTACACCTTC CASSTPAGGGYTF
TRBJ1-1 NA NA TRBV6-1 TGTGCCAGCAAAGGGGTAAGCGCTGAAGCTTTCTTT CASKGVSAEAFF
TRBJ1-1 NA NA TRBV19 TGTGCCAGTAGTCATAAGGGGGCTGAAGCTTTCTTT CASSHKGAEAFF
TRBJ2-5 NA TRBD1 TRBV27 TGTGCCAGCAGTCGACAGGGTAAAGAGACCCAGTACTTC CASSRQGKETQYF
TRBJ1-2 NA NA TRBV5-1 TGCGCCAGCAGCTTGACCGGGCGTCTCGATGGCTACACCTTC CASSLTGRLDGYTF
TRBJ1-2 NA TRBD1 TRBV30 TGTGCCGCCGGGACAGGGGCTTATGGCTACACCTTC CAAGTGAYGYTF
TRBJ1-1 NA NA TRBV7-2 TGTGCCAGCAGCTTAAGTCCAGGGCTGGGCACTGAAGCTTTCTTT CASSLSPGLGTEAFF
TRBJ1-5 NA TRBD1 TRBV19 TGTGCCAGTAGGGTGACAGGGGATTGGGGCAATCAGCCCCAGCATTTT CASRVTGDWGNQPQHF
TRBJ1-2 NA NA TRBV28 TGTGCCAGCAGCCCAGGGTACTATGGCTACACCTTC CASSPGYYGYTF
TRBJ2-7 NA NA TRBV4-1 TGCGCCAGCAGCCAAGGATCAAACTACGAGCAGTACTTC CASSQGSNYEQYF
TRBJ1-4 NA TRBD1 TRBV29-1 TGCAGCGTTGGACAGGGTAATGAAAAACTGTTTTTT CSVGQGNEKLFF
TRBJ1-2 NA TRBD1 TRBV5-1 TGCGCCAGCAGCCTACCGACAGGGACCACGGGAGGCTACACCTTC CASSLPTGTTGGYTF
TRBJ1-2 NA NA TRBV20-1 TGCAGTGCTAGAATGGGAAATGGCTACACCTTC CSARMGNGYTF
TRBJ2-6 once TRBD1 TRBV5-4 TGTGCCAGCAGCTCCCAGACAGGGGTAACTGGGGCCAACGTCCTGACTTTC CASSSQTGVTGANVLTF
TRBJ1-1 NA NA TRBV15 TGTGCCACCAGCAGAGACTTGAGGGTGCAGTACGCTGAAGCTTTCTTT CATSRDLRVQYAEAFF
TRBJ1-1 NA NA TRBV3-1/TRBV3-2 TGTGCCAGCAGCCAAGGACTTAAGTCGGCCACTGAAGCTTTCTTT CASSQGLKSATEAFF
TRBJ2-3 NA TRBD2 TRBV18 TGTGCCAGCTCACCGGAGGGGGCTAGCGGGAGAGATACGCAGTATTTT CASSPEGASGRDTQYF
TRBJ1-1 NA NA TRBV18 TGTGCCAGCTCACTCGACAGGCTGAACACTGAAGCTTTCTTT CASSLDRLNTEAFF
TRBJ1-5 NA NA TRBV18 TGTGCCAGCTCACCGACCCCAGGGAATCAGCCCCAGCATTTT CASSPTPGNQPQHF
TRBJ2-7 NA NA TRBV28 TGTGCCAGCATCGAGGGACCAACTACGTACGAGCAGTACTTC CASIEGPTTYEQYF
TRBJ2-3 NA TRBD2 TRBV7-9 TGTGCCAGCAGCCCGGGACTAGCGGGTCAAACTGGCACAGATACGCAGTATTTT CASSPGLAGQTGTDTQYF
TRBJ2-4 NA NA TRBV4-1 TGCGCCAGCAGCCAGGGCTTCGCACGGGGTCTAGGGGCCAAAAACATTCAGTACTTC CASSQGFARGLGAKNIQYF
TRBJ2-7 NA NA TRBV29-1 TGCAGCGCACGACAGGCTAATACCTACGAGCAGTACTTC CSARQANTYEQYF
TRBJ1-2 NA NA TRBV24-1 TGTGCCACCAGTGATCCCAAGGGGAACTATGGCTACACCTTC CATSDPKGNYGYTF
TRBJ1-2 few NA TRBV4-1 TGCGCCAGCAGCCAAGAAAGAGGACAGAACTATGGCTACACCTTC CASSQERGQNYGYTF
TRBJ1-2 NA NA TRBV19 TGTGCCAGTAGGACATGGGACTATGGCTACACCTTC CASRTWDYGYTF
TRBJ1-3 NA NA TRBV9 TGTGCCAGCAGCGTAGGGGGGAAGGGAAACACCATATATTTT CASSVGGKGNTIYF
TRBJ1-1 NA NA TRBV28 TGTGCCACCCAGGGTAACACTGAAGCTTTCTTT CATQGNTEAFF
TRBJ2-7 NA TRBD1 TRBV5-1 TGCGCCAGCAGCAACACACCCGGACAGGGCTACGAGCAGTACTTC CASSNTPGQGYEQYF
TRBJ1-1 NA NA TRBV6-5 TGTGCCAGCAGCCTCCCAGGGTCCGGAGCTTTCTTT CASSLPGSGAFF
TRBJ2-7 few NA TRBV7-6 TGTGCCAGCAGCTTATATTCGGGGGAGCAGGGCTACGAGCAGTACTTC CASSLYSGEQGYEQYF